Included here is one TCR beta chain sequence, with context. This receptor's antigen is unknown. A read error may account for a junction end that differs from germline. The library was made by PCR. This sample was sequenced with an Illumina HiSeq 2500. Molecular barcoding was employed in the preparation of TCR libraries, with unique molecular identifiers being used to normalize TCRbeta repertoire quantification. Starting from the raw public reads, TCRdb applied fastp trimming at Q25, assembled clones with MiXCR and retained in-frame beta chains. Rows matching on CDR3 protein sequence are summarized as one entry with the most common DNA and genes. In all, the sample holds roughly 190,000 distinct CDR3 sequences, and about 15% of those were seen once. The top ten hold 13% of the sample. The sample belongs to a study of T-cell reconstitution after alpha-beta-depleted transplantation in children (dated by TCRdb to about 2016). In terms of the full investigation: The study quantitatively tracked T-cell immune reconstitution after TCRalphabeta/CD19-depleted allogeneic hematopoietic cell transplantation in children using TCR repertoire profiling.

CDR1 is given as DFQATT and CDR2 as SNEGSKA, both from the germline V gene (reference sequence). Counted from cysteine to phenylalanine, this CDR3 has 11 amino acids. Only the CDR3 DNA stays, 33 bases, in frame from base 1. The starting material was PBMCs from the stem cell graft donor, obtained from the stem cell graft. The V and J genes are TRBV20-1 and TRBJ1-1, with TRBD1 perhaps the D gene, on 6 matching bases. The receptor was isolated from a human donor who donated a stem cell graft to a child with acute lymphoblastic leukemia. The CDR3 sequence is CSASRDTAAFF. The nucleotide sequence is TGCAGTGCTAGTCGGGACACTGCAGCTTTCTTT.